One T cell receptor (beta chain) is described in this entry. These data come from a study of blood T cell repertoires in COVID-19. The CDR3 contains 15 residues. Germline assignment: CDR1 MNHNY and CDR2 SVGAGI (reference sequence). With 5 bases clipped from V and 3 bases from J, the junction kept 5 bases outside the gene matches. Measured with immunoSEQ multiplex PCR; TCRdb has only the in-frame clones, and not every one. The sample carries 65,000 to 90,000 clones, 75% to 85% recorded once. This chain links TRBV6-6 with TRBJ1-2; 11 bases are a match to TRBD1. The source material was peripheral blood. This TCR was recovered from a woman aged 55-70 years with acute or convalescent COVID-19. CDR3 loop: CASSPGQGVYYGYTF. The CDR3 DNA is TGTGCCAGCAGTCCGGGACAGGGGGTCTACTATGGCTACACCTTC.